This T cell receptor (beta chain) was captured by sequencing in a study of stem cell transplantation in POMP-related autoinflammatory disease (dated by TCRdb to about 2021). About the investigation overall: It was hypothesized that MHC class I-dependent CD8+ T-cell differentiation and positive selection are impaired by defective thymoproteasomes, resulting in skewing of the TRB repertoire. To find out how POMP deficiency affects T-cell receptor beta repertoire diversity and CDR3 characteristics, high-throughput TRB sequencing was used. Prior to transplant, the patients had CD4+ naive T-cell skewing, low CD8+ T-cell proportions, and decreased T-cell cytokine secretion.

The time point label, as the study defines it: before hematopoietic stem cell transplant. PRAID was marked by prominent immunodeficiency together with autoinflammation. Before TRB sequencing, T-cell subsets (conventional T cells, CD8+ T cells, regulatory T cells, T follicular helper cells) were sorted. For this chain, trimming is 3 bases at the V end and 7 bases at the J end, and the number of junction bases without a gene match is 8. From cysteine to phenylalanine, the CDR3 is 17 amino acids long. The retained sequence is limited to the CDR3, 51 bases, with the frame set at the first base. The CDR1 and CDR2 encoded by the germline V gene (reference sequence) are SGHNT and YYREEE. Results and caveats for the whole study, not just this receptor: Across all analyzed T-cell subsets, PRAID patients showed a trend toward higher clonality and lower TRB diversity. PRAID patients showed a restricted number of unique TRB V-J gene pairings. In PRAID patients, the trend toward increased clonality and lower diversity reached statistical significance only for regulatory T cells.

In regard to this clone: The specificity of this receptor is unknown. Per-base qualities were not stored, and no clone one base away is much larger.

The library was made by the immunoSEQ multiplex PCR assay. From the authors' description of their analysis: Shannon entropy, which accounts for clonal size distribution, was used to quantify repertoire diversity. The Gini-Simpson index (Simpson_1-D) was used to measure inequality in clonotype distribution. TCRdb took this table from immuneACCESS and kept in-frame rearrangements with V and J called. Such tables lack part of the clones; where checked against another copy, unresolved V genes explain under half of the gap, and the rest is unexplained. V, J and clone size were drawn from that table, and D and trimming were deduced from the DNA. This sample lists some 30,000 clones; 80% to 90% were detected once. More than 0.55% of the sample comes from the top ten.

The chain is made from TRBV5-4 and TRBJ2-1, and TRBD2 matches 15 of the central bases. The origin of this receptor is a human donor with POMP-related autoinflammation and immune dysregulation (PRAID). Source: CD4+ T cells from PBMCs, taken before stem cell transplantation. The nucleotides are TGTGCCAGCAGCTCTGACCCCGGGACTAGCGGGAGGAATGAGCAGTTCTTC. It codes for CASSSDPGTSGRNEQFF. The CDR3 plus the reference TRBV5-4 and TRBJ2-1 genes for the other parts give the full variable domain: ETGVTQSPTHLIKTRGQQVTLRCSSQSGHNTVSWYQQALGQGPQFIFQYYREEENGRGNFPPRFSGLQFPNYSSELNVNALELDDSALYLCASSSDPGTSGRNEQFFGPGTRLTVL.